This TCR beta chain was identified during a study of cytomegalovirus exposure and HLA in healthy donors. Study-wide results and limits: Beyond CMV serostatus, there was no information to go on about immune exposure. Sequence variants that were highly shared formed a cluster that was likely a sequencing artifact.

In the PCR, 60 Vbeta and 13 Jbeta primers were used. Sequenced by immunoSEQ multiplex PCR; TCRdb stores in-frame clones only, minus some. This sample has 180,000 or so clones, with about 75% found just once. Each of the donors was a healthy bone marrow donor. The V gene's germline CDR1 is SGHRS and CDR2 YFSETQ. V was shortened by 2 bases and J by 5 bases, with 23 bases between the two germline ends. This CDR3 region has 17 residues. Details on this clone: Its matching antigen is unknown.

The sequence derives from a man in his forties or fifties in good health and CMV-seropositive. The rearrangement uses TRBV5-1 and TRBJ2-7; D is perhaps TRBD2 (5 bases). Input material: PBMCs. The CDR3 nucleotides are TGCGCCAGCAGCTTACAACCTTTCGGACTTCCAGCCAACGAGCAGTACTTC. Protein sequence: CASSLQPFGLPANEQYF. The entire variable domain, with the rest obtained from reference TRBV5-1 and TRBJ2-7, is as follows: KAGVTQTPRYLIKTRGQQVTLSCSPISGHRSVSWYQQTPGQGLQFLFEYFSETQRNKGNFPGRFSGRQFSNSRSEMNVSTLELGDSALYLCASSLQPFGLPANEQYFGPGTRLTVT.